Listed here are 32 T cell receptor beta chains from one sample, sequenced in a study of CD8 T cells in ankylosing spondylitis (dated by TCRdb to the late 2010s). Libraries were prepared through 5' RACE. TCRdb lists the instrument as Illumina MiSeq. TCRdb reanalyzed the raw reads on its own, using fastp at Q25 for trimming and MiXCR for clone calling, and kept in-frame beta chains. Rows with one shared CDR3 protein collapse into an entry with the most common genes and DNA. The sample data list fewer than 35,000 distinct CDR3 sequences, and more than 13% of these were observed just once. The ten largest account for roughly 36% of the sample. The sample comprised blood. The receptors were sampled from a male donor with ankylosing spondylitis or in good health (not recorded which).

CDR3 sequence reads: CASSSWVASNTGELFF. DNA for the CDR3: TGTGCCAGCAGTTCGTGGGTAGCCTCGAACACCGGGGAGCTGTTTTTT. The chain employs TRBV28 and TRBJ2-2, with D hard to call. The CDR3 has 16 amino acids. V was clipped by 4 bases and J by 0 bases, with 12 bases between them. Looked up from germline, CDR1 is MDHEN and CDR2 is SYDVKM.

This chain uses TRBV12-3 or TRBV12-4 with TRBJ2-1; D call uncertain. Trimming left V 6 bases short and J 5 bases short, with 2 bases between. The CDR3 has 10 residues. CDR3 in amino acids: CASSNNEQFF. In DNA form, the CDR3 reads TGTGCCAGCAGCAACAATGAGCAGTTCTTC.

V gene TRBV20-1 combines with J gene TRBJ2-1; D is ambiguous. CDR1 is DFQATT, CDR2 SNEGSKA, per germline (reference sequence). CDR3 length: 15 residues. Deletions cut 0 bases from V and 0 bases from J, with 9 bases between. In nucleotides, the CDR3 is TGCAGTGCTAGAGACTTTTCTAGCTCCTACAATGAGCAGTTCTTC. Protein sequence: CSARDFSSSYNEQFF.

The V and J genes are TRBV7-2 and TRBJ2-1, with D maybe TRBD2 (6 bases). Looked up from germline, CDR1 is SGHTA and CDR2 is FQGNSA. This CDR3 is 15 amino acids long. V lost 0 bases and J lost 3, with 9 bases in between. The CDR3 is CASSLASGYYNEQFF. The CDR3 nucleotides read TGTGCCAGCAGCTTAGCTAGCGGATACTACAATGAGCAGTTCTTC. The complete variable domain, with remaining parts taken from reference TRBV7-2 and TRBJ2-1, reads GAGVSQSPSNKVTEKGKDVELRCDPISGHTALYWYRQSLGQGLEFLIYFQGNSAPDKSGLPSDRFSAERTGGSVSTLTIQRTQQEDSAVYLCASSLASGYYNEQFFGPGTRLTVL.

This clonotype appeared a few times. The rearrangement joins TRBV28 to TRBJ2-3, with 7 bases aligning to TRBD2. In germline, CDR1 is MDHEN, CDR2 SYDVKM. CDR3 length: 15 residues. Trimming cost V 3 bases and J 0 bases; bases outside gene matches: 3. This chain's CDR3 is CASSFRGDSTDTQYF. The CDR3 DNA reads as TGTGCCAGCAGTTTTCGGGGGGATAGCACAGATACGCAGTATTTT.

In its sample, this clonotype was seen a few times. This rearrangement joins TRBV7-9 to TRBJ2-7; weak D call: TRBD2 (5 bases). This CDR3 contains 15 residues. CDR1 and CDR2 from the germline V gene are SEHNR and FQNEAQ (reference sequence). The V gene lost 1 base and the J gene lost 4 bases, with 14 bases spanning the gap. The CDR3 here is CASSLGEGARYEQYF. The DNA of the CDR3 is TGTGCCAGCAGCTTAGGAGAGGGAGCGCGGTACGAGCAGTACTTC.

This clonotype was detected a few times. V and J are TRBV6-2 or TRBV6-3 and TRBJ2-3; D may be TRBD1 (5 bases). The CDR3 covers 14 residues. Trimming shortened V by 4 bases and J by 8 bases, and 16 bases separated the two germline ends. Germline loops: CDR1 MNHEY, CDR2 SVGEGT. For the CDR3, the DNA is TGTGCCAGCAGTTTTGGCCAGGGATATGGTACGCAGTATTTT. It yields the protein CASSFGQGYGTQYF.

The chain uses TRBV5-1 and TRBJ2-5, with D possibly being TRBD1 or TRBD2 (5 bases each). CDR1 and CDR2 (germline): SGHRS, YFSETQ. Trimming took 1 base from V and 5 from J, leaving 18 bases between them. There are 16 residues in the CDR3. CDR3 protein: CASSLSVGGLGETQYF. The DNA for the CDR3 is TGCGCCAGCAGCTTGTCGGTTGGGGGTCTGGGGGAGACCCAGTACTTC.

V and J are TRBV5-1 and TRBJ2-2, with 10 bases fitting TRBD1. Germline V gives CDR1 SGHRS, CDR2 YFSETQ. Trimming cost V 4 bases and J 7 bases; bases outside gene matches: 4. The length of the CDR3 is 14 residues. For the CDR3, the DNA is TGCGCCAGCAGCGCGGGACAGGGGATCGGGGAGCTGTTTTTT. Translating gives CASSAGQGIGELFF.

The gene calls are TRBV4-2 and TRBJ2-2, with no clear D. Trimming took 1 base from V and 6 from J, leaving 9 bases between them. Germline V gene sequence: CDR1 LGHNA, CDR2 YNFKEQ. The CDR3 contains 14 residues. CDR3 protein: CASSQVWDSGELFF. CDR3 sequence (DNA): TGTGCCAGCAGCCAAGTTTGGGATTCCGGGGAGCTGTTTTTT.

This chain links TRBV27 with TRBJ2-2; TRBD1 matches at 10 bases. After removal of 5 bases from V and 6 bases from J, the junction contained 12 bases not matched to a gene. CDR1 and CDR2 from the germline V gene are MNHEY and SMNVEV (reference sequence). This CDR3 has 17 residues. CDR3 region: CASSPRQGAVRPGELFF. The CDR3 DNA follows: TGTGCCAGCAGTCCCAGACAGGGGGCTGTACGCCCCGGGGAGCTGTTTTTT.

This rearrangement joins TRBV7-2 to TRBJ1-5, with D possibly matching TRBD1 (6 bases). Trimming removed 1 base from V and 5 bases from J, with 12 bases in between. CDR1 SGHTA and CDR2 FQGNSA come from the germline V gene. The CDR3 is 15 residues long. CDR3 sequence: CASSLVPGAHQPQHF. The CDR3, as DNA: TGTGCCAGCAGCTTAGTTCCGGGGGCCCATCAGCCCCAGCATTTT.

This clonotype was observed a few times. CDR3 in amino acids: CASSSYRELGTEAFF. The CDR3 nucleotides are TGTGCCAGCAGCTCATACAGGGAATTAGGAACTGAAGCTTTCTTT. The rearrangement links TRBV28 to TRBJ1-1; tentatively, D is TRBD1 (6 bases). From germline, CDR1 is MDHEN and CDR2 SYDVKM. The CDR3 is 15 residues long. V was cut by 6 bases and J by 5 bases, with 19 bases left in between.

In its sample, this clonotype was seen many times. V gene TRBV20-1 combines with J gene TRBJ2-3; D is perhaps TRBD2 (6 bases). CDR1 and CDR2 (germline): DFQATT, SNEGSKA (reference sequence). This CDR3 contains 14 residues. Trimming shortened V by 2 bases and J by 5 bases, and 14 bases separated the two germline ends. The CDR3 nucleotides read TGCAGTGCTAGAAGCGCGGGAATTTTAGATACGCAGTATTTT. As protein: CSARSAGILDTQYF.

This clonotype was observed a handful of times. J is TRBJ2-1 and V is TRBV6-2 or TRBV6-3; 12 bases agree with TRBD2. The CDR3 has 15 amino acids. The germline CDR1 and CDR2 sequences are MNHEY and SVGEGT. V was clipped by 4 bases and J by 10 bases; unmatched bases: 8. DNA for the CDR3: TGTGCCAGCAGTTTTTCCCTAGCGGGAGGGCAAGAGCAGTTCTTC. It encodes CASSFSLAGGQEQFF.

This clonotype showed up just a few times. The chain carries TRBV28 and TRBJ2-7; 11 positions match TRBD2. The CDR3 sequence is 15 residues long. V dropped 5 bases and J dropped 2; count of bases not matched to a gene: 5. Germline V CDR1 and CDR2: MDHEN, SYDVKM. The CDR3 region has the DNA TGTGCCAGCAGTACCGGGACTAGCGGTACCTACGAGCAGTACTTC. Its protein product is CASSTGTSGTYEQYF. Filled out from reference TRBV28 and TRBJ2-7, the complete variable domain reads DVKVTQSSRYLVKRTGEKVFLECVQDMDHENMFWYRQDPGLGLRLIYFSYDVKMKEKGDIPEGYSVSREKKERFSLILESASTNQTSMYLCASSTGTSGTYEQYFGPGTRLTVT.

This clonotype was counted between two and nine times. This chain uses TRBV5-1 with TRBJ2-1; D may be TRBD2 (6 bases). This CDR3 has 14 residues. Germline V gives CDR1 SGHRS, CDR2 YFSETQ. Trimming took off 4 bases at V and 5 bases at J, with 13 bases between the two ends. CDR3 residues: CASSGGLKNNEQFF. CDR3 coding DNA: TGCGCCAGCAGCGGGGGACTTAAAAACAATGAGCAGTTCTTC.

V gene TRBV20-1 combines with J gene TRBJ2-1; TRBD2 aligns across 8 bases. The CDR3 length is 16 residues. Germline-derived CDR1 and CDR2 are DFQATT and SNEGSKA (reference sequence). The trim removed 3 bases at V and 2 bases at J, leaving 9 bases unmatched. This CDR3 is CSARELAGSPYNEQFF. CDR3 coding DNA: TGCAGTGCTAGGGAATTAGCGGGGAGCCCCTACAATGAGCAGTTCTTC.

This sequence joins TRBV12-3 or TRBV12-4 and TRBJ1-4; TRBD1 matches at 11 bases. V lost 6 bases, J lost 8 bases, and 5 bases stayed unmatched. CDR3 size: 14 residues. The CDR3 nucleotides are TGTGCCAGCAGGGACAGGGGGCTGGGAGAAAAACTGTTTTTT. The encoded protein is CASRDRGLGEKLFF.

This clonotype was detected a few times. This chain joins TRBV29-1 and TRBJ2-1; weak D call: TRBD2 (6 bases). This CDR3 is built from 13 residues. Trimming stripped 7 bases from V and 4 bases from J, with 14 bases between. In germline, CDR1 is SQVTM, CDR2 ANQGSEA. The CDR3 nucleotides are TGCAGCGCTGGGGCTAGCGAATACAATGAGCAGTTCTTC. Protein product: CSAGASEYNEQFF.

This clonotype turned up a few times. The genes are TRBV13 and TRBJ2-7; D uncertain. Trimming left V 5 bases short and J 3 bases short, with 8 bases between. This CDR3 is 12 amino acids long. Germline values: CDR1 PRHDT, CDR2 FYEKMQ (reference sequence). The CDR3 loop reads CASSRKDYEQYF. In DNA, the CDR3 is TGTGCCAGCAGCCGAAAAGACTACGAGCAGTACTTC.

The rearrangement joins TRBV29-1 to TRBJ2-3; TRBD1 matches 10 bases. CDR3 length equals 14 residues. The germline V gene encodes CDR1 SQVTM and CDR2 ANQGSEA. V dropped 1 base and J dropped 2; count of bases not matched to a gene: 0. The CDR3: CSVEGQGATDTQYF. CDR3 in DNA: TGCAGCGTTGAAGGACAGGGGGCCACAGATACGCAGTATTTT.

The CDR3 sequence: CASSLVAGVGELFF. In DNA form, the CDR3 reads TGTGCCAGCAGTTTAGTAGCAGGGGTCGGGGAGCTGTTTTTT. The chain uses TRBV12-3 or TRBV12-4 and TRBJ2-2, with D possibly matching TRBD1 (6 bases). Trimming pared 1 base from V and 7 bases from J, leaving 10 bases between. The CDR3 covers 14 residues.

V is TRBV20-1 and J is TRBJ2-1; D remains unclear. This CDR3 comprises 16 residues. Germline values: CDR1 DFQATT, CDR2 SNEGSKA (reference sequence). V was pared by 2 bases and J by 6 bases, with 20 bases between. Written as DNA, the CDR3 is TGCAGTGCTAGACCTCCTGTACCCAAAAACCTCAATGAGCAGTTCTTC. Residues: CSARPPVPKNLNEQFF.

In nucleotides, the CDR3 is TGTGCCAGCAGCTTAGTTGGGACAGGAGCCTACGAGCAGTACTTC. This codes for CASSLVGTGAYEQYF. The chain recombines TRBV11-2 with TRBJ2-7; TRBD1 matches at 8 bases. CDR1 and CDR2 (germline): SGHAT, FQNNGV. The CDR3 is made up of 15 amino acids. J lost 2 bases, V lost 1 base, and 4 bases had no gene match.

CDR3: CSARERGGIGELFF. The CDR3 nucleotides read TGCAGTGCTAGAGAAAGAGGGGGCATCGGGGAGCTGTTTTTT. V gene TRBV20-1 combines with J gene TRBJ2-2, with 7 bases matching TRBD1. V dropped 0 bases and J dropped 7; count of bases not matched to a gene: 5. Germline V gene data show CDR1 as DFQATT and CDR2 as SNEGSKA (reference sequence). The CDR3 is 14 amino acids.

This clonotype has only a few counts. This rearrangement joins TRBV5-1 to TRBJ2-2; maybe TRBD1 (6 bases). Germline CDR1 reads SGHRS; CDR2 reads YFSETQ. V gave up 0 bases and J gave up 6 bases, with 9 bases separating them. CDR3 size: 14 residues. In DNA, the CDR3 is TGCGCCAGCAGCTTGGACAGGGCGGCCGGGGAGCTGTTTTTT. Translating gives CASSLDRAAGELFF.

The chain recombines TRBV3-1 with TRBJ2-1; a possible D gene is TRBD2 (6 bases). Germline V gene lookup returns CDR1 LGHDT and CDR2 YNNKEL (reference sequence). Deletions cut 5 bases from V and 6 bases from J, with 8 bases between. This CDR3 comprises 12 residues. DNA for the CDR3: TGTGCCAGCAGCGGGCGGGGCAATGAGCAGTTCTTC. It is translated as CASSGRGNEQFF.

The chain couples TRBV5-1 to TRBJ2-7, with D unclear. Trimming cost V 5 bases and J 2 bases, with 11 bases left between them. This CDR3 spans 13 amino acids. Per the germline V gene, CDR1 is SGHRS and CDR2 is YFSETQ. Here the CDR3 DNA reads TGCGCCAGCAGTAACGACGGGCCCTACGAGCAGTACTTC. As protein: CASSNDGPYEQYF.

The V and J genes are TRBV5-1 and TRBJ2-2; D not resolved. The CDR3 covers 14 residues. Deletions cut 3 bases from V and 1 base from J, with 7 bases between. Germline V gene sequence: CDR1 SGHRS, CDR2 YFSETQ. In nucleotides, the CDR3 is TGCGCCAGCAGCTACGACAAGAACACCGGGGAGCTGTTTTTT. Protein: CASSYDKNTGELFF.

This clonotype was counted between two and nine times. The rearrangement joins TRBV4-1 to TRBJ1-1; D remains ambiguous. This CDR3 contains 15 residues. Germline CDR1 is MGHRA and CDR2 is YSYEKL. Trimming took 3 bases from V and 1 from J, leaving 12 bases between them. This CDR3 is CASSQPLAANTEAFF. CDR3 DNA: TGCGCCAGCAGCCAGCCCCTGGCAGCGAACACTGAAGCTTTCTTT.

This clonotype was observed a handful of times. The genes are TRBV28 and TRBJ2-1; no clear D gene. The germline V gene has CDR1 MDHEN and CDR2 SYDVKM. Trimming stripped 4 bases from V and 6 bases from J, with 4 bases between. This CDR3 region has 11 residues. CDR3 sequence reads: CASSWRNEQFF. The CDR3 DNA reads as TGTGCCAGCAGTTGGCGCAATGAGCAGTTCTTC.